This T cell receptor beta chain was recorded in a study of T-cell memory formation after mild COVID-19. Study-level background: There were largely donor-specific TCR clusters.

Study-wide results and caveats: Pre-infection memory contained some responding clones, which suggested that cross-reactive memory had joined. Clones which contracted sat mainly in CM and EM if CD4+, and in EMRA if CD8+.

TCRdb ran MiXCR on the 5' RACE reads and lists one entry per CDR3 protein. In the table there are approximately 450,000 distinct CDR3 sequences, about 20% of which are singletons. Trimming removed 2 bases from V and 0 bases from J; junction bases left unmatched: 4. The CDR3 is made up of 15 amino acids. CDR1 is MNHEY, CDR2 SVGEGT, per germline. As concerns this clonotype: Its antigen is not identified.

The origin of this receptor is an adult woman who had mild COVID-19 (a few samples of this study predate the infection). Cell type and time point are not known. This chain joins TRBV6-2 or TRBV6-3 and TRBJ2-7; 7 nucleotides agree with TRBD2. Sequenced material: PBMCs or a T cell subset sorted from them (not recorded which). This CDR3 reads CASSYGEGSSYEQYF. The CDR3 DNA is TGTGCCAGCAGTTACGGGGAGGGAAGCTCCTACGAGCAGTACTTC.